This note documents a single TCR beta chain sequence. This clonotype was counted a few times. Its antigen is currently not known. Qualities for individual bases were not recorded, and no much larger clone is one base off. The data stem from a study of human T cells and chemical hapten exposure (dated by TCRdb to the early 2020s). As for the study more broadly: For sensitization, 2% DPC in acetone was applied to a 2 cm by 2 cm area of upper inner arm skin. Patch testing was done on the upper back using Finn chambers containing 0.01% DPC, and results were scored after 6 days according to International Contact Dermatitis Research Group standards. The libraries were sequenced as a pool, and the TCR yield per sample differed mostly because of small variations in library volumes within the pool. This study followed changes in the peripheral blood TCR repertoire in vivo during primary and secondary sensitization of alopecia patients to the hapten diphenylcyclopropenone (DPC). About 29 alopecia patients gave blood for TCR sequencing at one to four time points (pre-sensitization, 2, 6 and 24 weeks). Patient blood was sampled pre-sensitization (week 0) and at 2, 6 and about 24 weeks after DPC sensitization. Weekly therapeutic DPC doses were additionally applied to the scalp of patients throughout the approximately 23-week study period. The mostly female patient cohort included alopecia areata with under or over 50% scalp involvement, alopecia totalis and alopecia universalis.

Receptors were amplified or captured by RACE. TCRdb shows the sequencer as NextSeq 500. During library preparation, unique molecular identifiers were attached to individual cDNA molecules so that TCRs could be counted quantitatively and reproducibly. Each blood RNA sample was used to sequence both TCR alpha and TCR beta chains. Turning to the authors' computational methods: The median number of TCRs per sample was approximately 96,000, ranging from roughly 20,000 to 690,600. V, J and CDR3 annotation of the TCR reads was performed with the Decombinator software suite. Every sample was subsampled to the same number of TCRs (28,000) for the PS versus PT1 abundance plots. Expanded TCRs were defined as absent before sensitization and observed at least eight times at the 2-week time point. TCRdb took the public reads, trimmed them with fastp at Q25, ran MiXCR for clone calling and kept in-frame beta chains. Records with the same CDR3 protein are collapsed into one entry carrying the most frequent genes and DNA. The authors' filters were not applied to this entry. The sample records approximately 110,000 distinct CDR3 sequences, 11% of which are singletons. Roughly 3.5% of the sample comes from the top ten.

The sample's time point, from its label and the paper: patch test 1, 2 weeks after DPC sensitization. The treatment or condition label here, explained by the study, means: therapeutic diphenylcyclopropenone sensitization with weekly scalp DPC. Blood at each patch-test visit was drawn before the patch test was applied. Eligible patients were aged 18 to 70, diagnosed with alopecia, deemed suitable for DPC therapy, and excluded if pregnant. Unfractionated whole blood was collected in Tempus Blood RNA tubes, and total RNA was extracted from that blood. Study-wide findings and limitations: After repeated subsampling, changes were observed in the strength of the expansion versus patch-test correlation and in the threshold at which the correlation became significant. Because every patient had alopecia, a presumed autoimmune disease, the patients' immune response might differ from that of healthy individuals. DPC sensitization did not change the number of TCRs with a frequency above 1 in 1000, and there was no evidence of changes in global repertoire structure. Expanded TCRs formed significantly more large CDR3 similarity clusters than pre-sensitization or healthy control sets, consistent with antigen-driven responses. Patch test score was positively correlated with the number of PT1 expanded TCRs, with significance at thresholds 8, 16 and 32 but not at 4.

The sequence derives from a middle-aged woman with alopecia areata. Some clones in this sample may be carry-over from other donors' samples. The material sequenced was whole blood, taken in connection with sensitization to the hapten diphenylcyclopropenone (DPC).

The CDR3 in this case is CASSLTDQETQYF. Here is the DNA: TGCGCCAGCAGCTTAACAGACCAAGAGACCCAGTACTTC. The chain is made from TRBV5-1 and TRBJ2-5; confidence is insufficient to name the D gene. Between the V and J ends, shortened by 2 bases and 0 bases respectively, the junction contains 5 bases. Reading from cysteine to phenylalanine, the CDR3 counts 13 amino acids. The DNA shown is the 39-base CDR3, in frame from base 1. CDR1 is given as SGHRS and CDR2 as YFSETQ, both from the germline V gene. The full variable domain, completed from the reference TRBV5-1 and TRBJ2-5 proteins outside the CDR3, reads KAGVTQTPRYLIKTRGQQVTLSCSPISGHRSVSWYQQTPGQGLQFLFEYFSETQRNKGNFPGRFSGRQFSNSRSEMNVSTLELGDSALYLCASSLTDQETQYFGPGTRLLVL.